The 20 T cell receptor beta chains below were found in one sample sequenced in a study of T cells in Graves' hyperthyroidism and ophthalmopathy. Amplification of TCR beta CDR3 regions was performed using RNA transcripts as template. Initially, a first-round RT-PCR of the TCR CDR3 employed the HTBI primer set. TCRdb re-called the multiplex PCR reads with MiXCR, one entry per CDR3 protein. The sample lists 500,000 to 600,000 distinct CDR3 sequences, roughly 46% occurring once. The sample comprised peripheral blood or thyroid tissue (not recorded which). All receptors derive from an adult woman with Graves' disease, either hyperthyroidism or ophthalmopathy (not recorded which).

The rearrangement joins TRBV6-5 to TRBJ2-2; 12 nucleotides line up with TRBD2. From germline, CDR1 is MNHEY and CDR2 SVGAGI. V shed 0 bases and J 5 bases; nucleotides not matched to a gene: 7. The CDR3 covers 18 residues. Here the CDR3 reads CASSYSTGLAGQTGELFF. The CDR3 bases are TGTGCCAGCAGTTACTCGACAGGACTAGCGGGACAGACCGGGGAGCTGTTTTTT.

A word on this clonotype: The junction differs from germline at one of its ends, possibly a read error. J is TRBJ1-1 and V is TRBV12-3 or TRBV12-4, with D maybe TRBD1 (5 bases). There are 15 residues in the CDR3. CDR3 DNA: TGTGCCAGCAGTTCCGCGGGGCAGAGGAACACTGAGGCTTTCTTT. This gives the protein CASSSAGQRNTEAFF.

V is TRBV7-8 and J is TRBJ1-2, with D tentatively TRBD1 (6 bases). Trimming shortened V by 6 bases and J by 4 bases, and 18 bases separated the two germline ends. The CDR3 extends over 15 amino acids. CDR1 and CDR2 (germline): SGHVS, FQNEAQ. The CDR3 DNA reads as TGTGCCAGCAGACCTCCAGGGGATCGGGTCTATGGCTACACCTTC. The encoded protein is CASRPPGDRVYGYTF.

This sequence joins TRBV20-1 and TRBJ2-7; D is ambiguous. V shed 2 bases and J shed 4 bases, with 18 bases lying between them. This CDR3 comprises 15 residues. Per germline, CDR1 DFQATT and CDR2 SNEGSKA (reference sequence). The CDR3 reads CSARRTGLGQYEQYF. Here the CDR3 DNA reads TGCAGTGCTAGAAGAACTGGTCTCGGGCAGTACGAGCAGTACTTC.

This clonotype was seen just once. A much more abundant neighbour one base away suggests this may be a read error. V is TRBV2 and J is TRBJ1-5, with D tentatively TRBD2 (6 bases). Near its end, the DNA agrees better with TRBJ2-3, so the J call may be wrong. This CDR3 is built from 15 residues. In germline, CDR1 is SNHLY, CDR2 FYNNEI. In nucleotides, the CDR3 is TGTGCCAGCAGTGCGGGGGTTGGTGATTTTCAGCCCCAGTATTTT. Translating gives CASSAGVGDFQPQYF.

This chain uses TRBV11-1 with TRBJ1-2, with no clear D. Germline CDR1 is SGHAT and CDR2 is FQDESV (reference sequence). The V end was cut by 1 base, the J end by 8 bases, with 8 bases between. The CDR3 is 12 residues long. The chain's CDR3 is CASSLVPAGYTF. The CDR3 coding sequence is TGTGCCAGCAGCTTAGTACCCGCGGGCTACACCTTC.

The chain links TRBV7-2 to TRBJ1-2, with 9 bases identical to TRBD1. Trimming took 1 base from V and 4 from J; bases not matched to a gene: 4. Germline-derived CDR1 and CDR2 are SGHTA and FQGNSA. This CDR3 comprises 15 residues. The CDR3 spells CASSLDRGHGYGYTF. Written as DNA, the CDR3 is TGTGCCAGCAGCTTAGACAGGGGGCACGGCTATGGCTACACCTTC.

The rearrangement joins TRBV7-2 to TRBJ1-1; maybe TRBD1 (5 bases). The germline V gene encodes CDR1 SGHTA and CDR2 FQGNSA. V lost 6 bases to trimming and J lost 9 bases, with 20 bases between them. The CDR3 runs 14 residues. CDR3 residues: CASRHTDQGGQAFF. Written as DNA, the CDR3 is TGTGCCAGCAGGCACACTGACCAGGGAGGACAAGCTTTCTTT.

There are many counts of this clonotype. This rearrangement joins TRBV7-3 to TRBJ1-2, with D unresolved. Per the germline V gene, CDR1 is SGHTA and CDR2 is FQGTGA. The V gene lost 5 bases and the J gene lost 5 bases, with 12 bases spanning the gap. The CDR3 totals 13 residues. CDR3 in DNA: TGTGCCAGCAGCCGACTGGACGGGTATGGCTACACCTTC. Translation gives CASSRLDGYGYTF.

CDR3 sequence: CSARAGVKPGKLFF. As DNA, the CDR3 is TGCAGTGCTAGAGCGGGAGTTAAACCGGGGAAGCTGTTTTTT. V is TRBV20-1 and J is TRBJ2-2, with D possibly matching TRBD2 (6 bases). CDR1 and CDR2 (germline): DFQATT, SNEGSKA (reference sequence). This CDR3 spans 14 amino acids. V was clipped by 1 base and J by 12 bases, with 18 bases between them.

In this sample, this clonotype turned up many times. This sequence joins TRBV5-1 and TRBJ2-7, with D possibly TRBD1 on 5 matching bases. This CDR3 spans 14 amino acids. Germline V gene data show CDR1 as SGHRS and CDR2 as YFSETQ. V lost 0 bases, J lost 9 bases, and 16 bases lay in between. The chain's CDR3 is CASSLVRVDSGQYF. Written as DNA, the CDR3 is TGCGCCAGCAGCTTGGTCAGGGTCGACAGTGGGCAGTACTTC.

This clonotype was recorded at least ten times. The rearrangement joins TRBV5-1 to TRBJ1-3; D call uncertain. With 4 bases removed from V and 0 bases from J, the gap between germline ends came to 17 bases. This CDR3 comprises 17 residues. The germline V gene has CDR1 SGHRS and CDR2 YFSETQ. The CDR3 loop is CASSPQPGSGSGNTIYF. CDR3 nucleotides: TGCGCCAGCAGCCCCCAACCCGGATCGGGCTCTGGAAACACCATATATTTT.

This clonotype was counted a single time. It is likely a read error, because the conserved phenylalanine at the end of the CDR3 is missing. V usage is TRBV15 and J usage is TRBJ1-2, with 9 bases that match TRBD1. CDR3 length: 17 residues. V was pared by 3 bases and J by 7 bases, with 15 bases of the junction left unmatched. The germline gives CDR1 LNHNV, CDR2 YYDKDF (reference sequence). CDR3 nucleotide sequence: TGTGCCACCAGCAGCTTCCCGCTGACAGGGGGATCCGTTGGCTACACCCTC. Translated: CATSSFPLTGGSVGYTL.

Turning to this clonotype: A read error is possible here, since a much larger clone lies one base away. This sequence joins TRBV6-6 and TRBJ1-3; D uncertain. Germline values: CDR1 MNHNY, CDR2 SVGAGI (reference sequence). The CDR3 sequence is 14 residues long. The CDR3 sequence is CASGGSRSGSTIYF. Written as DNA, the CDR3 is TGTGCCAGCGGAGGAAGCAGATCTGGAAGCACCATATATTTT.

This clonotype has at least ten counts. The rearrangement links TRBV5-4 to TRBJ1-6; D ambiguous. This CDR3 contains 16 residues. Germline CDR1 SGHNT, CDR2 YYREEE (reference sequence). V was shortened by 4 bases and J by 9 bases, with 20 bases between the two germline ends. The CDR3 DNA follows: TGTGCCAGCAGCCTGGGTGGAACCCGATTATCTTCACCCCTCCACTTT. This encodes CASSLGGTRLSSPLHF.

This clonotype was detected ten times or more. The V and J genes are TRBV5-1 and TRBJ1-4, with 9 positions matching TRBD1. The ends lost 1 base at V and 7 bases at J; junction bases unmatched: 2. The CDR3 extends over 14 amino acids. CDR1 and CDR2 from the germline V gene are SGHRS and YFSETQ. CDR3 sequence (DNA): TGCGCCAGCAGCTTGACAGGGGGCGTTGAAAAACTGTTTTTT. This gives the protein CASSLTGGVEKLFF. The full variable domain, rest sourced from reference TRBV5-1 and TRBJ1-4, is KAGVTQTPRYLIKTRGQQVTLSCSPISGHRSVSWYQQTPGQGLQFLFEYFSETQRNKGNFPGRFSGRQFSNSRSEMNVSTLELGDSALYLCASSLTGGVEKLFFGSGTQLSVL.

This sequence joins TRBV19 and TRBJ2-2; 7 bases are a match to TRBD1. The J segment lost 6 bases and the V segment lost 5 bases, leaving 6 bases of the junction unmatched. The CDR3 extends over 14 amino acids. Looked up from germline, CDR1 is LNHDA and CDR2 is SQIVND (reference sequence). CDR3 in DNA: TGTGCCAGTAGTCGACAGGGACGACCCGGGGAGCTGTTTTTT. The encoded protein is CASSRQGRPGELFF.

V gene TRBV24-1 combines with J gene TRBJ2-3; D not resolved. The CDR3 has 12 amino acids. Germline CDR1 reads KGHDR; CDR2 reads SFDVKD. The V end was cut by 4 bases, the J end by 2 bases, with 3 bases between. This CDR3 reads CATSDNTDTQYF. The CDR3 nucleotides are TGTGCCACCAGTGACAACACAGATACGCAGTATTTT.

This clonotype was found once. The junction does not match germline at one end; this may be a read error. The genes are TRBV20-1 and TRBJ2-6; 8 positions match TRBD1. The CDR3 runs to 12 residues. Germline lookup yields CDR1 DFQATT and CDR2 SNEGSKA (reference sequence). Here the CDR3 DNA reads TGCAGTGCCCCGACAGGGGTCAACGTCCTGACTTTC. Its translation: CSAPTGVNVLTF.

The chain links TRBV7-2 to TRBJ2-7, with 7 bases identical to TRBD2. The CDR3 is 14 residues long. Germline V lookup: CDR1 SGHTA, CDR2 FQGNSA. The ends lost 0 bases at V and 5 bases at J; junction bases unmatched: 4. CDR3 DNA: TGTGCCAGCAGCTTAGCATGGGGGGGTAACGAGCAGTACTTC. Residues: CASSLAWGGNEQYF.